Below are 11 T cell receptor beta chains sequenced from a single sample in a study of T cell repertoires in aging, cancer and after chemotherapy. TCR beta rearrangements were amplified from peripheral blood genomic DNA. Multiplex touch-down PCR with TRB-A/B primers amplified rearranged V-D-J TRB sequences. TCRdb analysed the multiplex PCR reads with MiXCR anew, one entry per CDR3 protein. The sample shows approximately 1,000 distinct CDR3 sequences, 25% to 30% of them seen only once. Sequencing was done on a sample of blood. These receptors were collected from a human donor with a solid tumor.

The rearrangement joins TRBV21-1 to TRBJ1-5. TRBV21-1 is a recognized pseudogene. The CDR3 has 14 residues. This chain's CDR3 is CASSKERSLWAQHF. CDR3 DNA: TGTGCCAGCAGCAAAGAAAGGAGTCTCTGGGCCCAGCATTTT.

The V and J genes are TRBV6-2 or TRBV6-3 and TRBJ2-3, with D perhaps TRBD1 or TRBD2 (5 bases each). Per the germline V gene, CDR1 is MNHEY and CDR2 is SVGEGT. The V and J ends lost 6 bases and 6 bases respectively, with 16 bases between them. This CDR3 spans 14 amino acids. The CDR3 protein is CASSAAQGGDTQYF. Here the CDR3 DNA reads TGTGCCAGCAGCGCAGCGCAGGGCGGGGATACGCAGTATTTT.

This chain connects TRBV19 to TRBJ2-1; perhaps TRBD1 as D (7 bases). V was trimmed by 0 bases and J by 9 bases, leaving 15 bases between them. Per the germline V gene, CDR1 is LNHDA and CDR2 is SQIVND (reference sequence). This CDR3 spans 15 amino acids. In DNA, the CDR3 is TGTGCCAGTAGTATAGATATGTCGCAGGGGGGTGAGCAGTTCTTC. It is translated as CASSIDMSQGGEQFF.

The DNA for the CDR3 is TGTGCCTGGAGTGTAACAGGGGGGAACACTGAAGCTTTCTTT. It translates to CAWSVTGGNTEAFF. V is TRBV30 and J is TRBJ1-1; 8 bases map to TRBD1. Trimming cost V 0 bases and J 1 base; bases outside gene matches: 1. This CDR3 has 14 residues. Germline lookup yields CDR1 GTSNPN and CDR2 SVGIG (reference sequence). Complete variable domain (other parts from reference TRBV30 and TRBJ1-1): SQTIHQWPATLVQPVGSPLSLECTVEGTSNPNLYWYRQAAGRGLQLLFYSVGIGQISSEVPQNLSASRPQDRQFILSSKKLLLSDSGFYLCAWSVTGGNTEAFFGQGTRLTVV.

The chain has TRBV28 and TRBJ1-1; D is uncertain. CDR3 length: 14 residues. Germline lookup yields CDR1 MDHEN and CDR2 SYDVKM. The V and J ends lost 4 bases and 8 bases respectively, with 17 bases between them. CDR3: CASSSDRNEQEAFF. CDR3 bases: TGTGCCAGCAGTTCAGACCGCAATGAACAGGAAGCTTTCTTT.

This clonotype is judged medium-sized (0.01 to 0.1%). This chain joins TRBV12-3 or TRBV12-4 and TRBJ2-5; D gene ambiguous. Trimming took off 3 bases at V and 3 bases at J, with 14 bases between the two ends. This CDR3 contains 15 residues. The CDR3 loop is CASSFGMRIKETQYF. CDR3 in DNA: TGTGCCAGCAGTTTTGGTATGAGAATTAAAGAGACCCAGTACTTC.

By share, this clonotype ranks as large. CDR3 region: CASSYYTSGPTDTQYF. Written as DNA, the CDR3 is TGTGCCAGCAGTTACTATACTAGCGGACCCACAGATACGCAGTATTTT. The chain couples TRBV6-2 or TRBV6-3 to TRBJ2-3; 8 bases line up with TRBD2. The V and J ends lost 1 base and 2 bases, in that order; junction bases with no gene match: 5. This CDR3 is built from 16 residues. Germline-derived CDR1 and CDR2 are MNHEY and SVGEGT.

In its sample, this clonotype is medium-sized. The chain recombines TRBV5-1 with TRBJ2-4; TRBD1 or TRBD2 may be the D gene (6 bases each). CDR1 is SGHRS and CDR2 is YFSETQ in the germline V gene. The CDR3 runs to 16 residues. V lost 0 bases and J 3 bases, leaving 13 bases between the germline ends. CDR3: CASSLAGGAGKNIQYF. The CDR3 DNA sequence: TGCGCCAGCAGCTTGGCCGGGGGCGCCGGCAAAAACATTCAGTACTTC.

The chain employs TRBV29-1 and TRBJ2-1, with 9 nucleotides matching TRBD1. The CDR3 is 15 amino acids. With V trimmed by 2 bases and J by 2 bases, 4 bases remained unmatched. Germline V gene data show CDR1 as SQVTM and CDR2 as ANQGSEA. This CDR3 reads CSVETGTGPYNEQFF. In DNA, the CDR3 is TGCAGCGTTGAAACCGGGACAGGGCCCTACAATGAGCAGTTCTTC.

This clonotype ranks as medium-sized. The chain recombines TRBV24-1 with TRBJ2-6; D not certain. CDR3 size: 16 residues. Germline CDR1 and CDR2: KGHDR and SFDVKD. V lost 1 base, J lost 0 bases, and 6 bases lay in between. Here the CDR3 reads CATSDFSRSGANVLTF. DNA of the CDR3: TGTGCCACCAGTGATTTTTCCCGCTCTGGGGCCAACGTCCTGACTTTC.

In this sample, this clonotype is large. This CDR3 is CASSSLPTSGRQETQYF. The CDR3 DNA sequence: TGTGCCAGCAGCTCCCTTCCGACTAGCGGGAGACAAGAGACCCAGTACTTC. The chain recombines TRBV7-9 with TRBJ2-5; 12 positions match TRBD2. The CDR3 loop spans 17 amino acids. J lost 2 bases, V lost 4 bases, and 8 bases had no gene match. CDR1 is SEHNR and CDR2 is FQNEAQ in the germline V gene (reference sequence).